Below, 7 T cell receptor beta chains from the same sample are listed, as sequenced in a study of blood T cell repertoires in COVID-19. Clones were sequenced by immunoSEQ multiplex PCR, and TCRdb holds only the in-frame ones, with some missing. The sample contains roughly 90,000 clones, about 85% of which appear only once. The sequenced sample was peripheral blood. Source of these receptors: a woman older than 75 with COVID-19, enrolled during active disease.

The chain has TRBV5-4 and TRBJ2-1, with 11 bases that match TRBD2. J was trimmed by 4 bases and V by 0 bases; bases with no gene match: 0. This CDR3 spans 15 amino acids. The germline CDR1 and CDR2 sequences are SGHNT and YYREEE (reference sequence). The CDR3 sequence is CASSLVAGGYNEQFF. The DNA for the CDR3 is TGTGCCAGCAGCTTGGTAGCGGGAGGGTACAATGAGCAGTTCTTC.

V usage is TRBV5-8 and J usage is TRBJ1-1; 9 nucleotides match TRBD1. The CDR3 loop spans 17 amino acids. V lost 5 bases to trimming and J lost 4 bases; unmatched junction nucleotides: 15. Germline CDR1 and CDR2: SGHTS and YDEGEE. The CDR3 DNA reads TGTGCCAGCAGATATACCGGGACAGGGAGGATTGGCACTGAAGCTTTCTTT. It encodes CASRYTGTGRIGTEAFF.

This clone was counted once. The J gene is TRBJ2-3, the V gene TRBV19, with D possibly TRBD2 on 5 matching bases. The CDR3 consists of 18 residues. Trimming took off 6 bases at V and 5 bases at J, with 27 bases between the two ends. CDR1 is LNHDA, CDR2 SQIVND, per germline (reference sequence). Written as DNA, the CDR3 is TGTGCCAGTAGCTCTTTTCCCCGCAGAGACTACGTCCGAGATACGCAGTATTTT. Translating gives CASSSFPRRDYVRDTQYF. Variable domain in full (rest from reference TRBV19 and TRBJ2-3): DGGITQSPKYLFRKEGQNVTLSCEQNLNHDAMYWYRQDPGQGLRLIYYSQIVNDFQKGDIAEGYSVSREKKESFPLTVTSAQKNPTAFYLCASSSFPRRDYVRDTQYFGPGTRLTVL.

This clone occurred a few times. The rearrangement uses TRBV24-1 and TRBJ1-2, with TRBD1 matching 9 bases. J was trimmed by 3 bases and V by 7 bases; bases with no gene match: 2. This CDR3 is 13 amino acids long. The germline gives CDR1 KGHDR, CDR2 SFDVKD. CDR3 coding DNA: TGTGCCACCAGGGGACAGGGCGACTATGGCTACACCTTC. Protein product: CATRGQGDYGYTF.

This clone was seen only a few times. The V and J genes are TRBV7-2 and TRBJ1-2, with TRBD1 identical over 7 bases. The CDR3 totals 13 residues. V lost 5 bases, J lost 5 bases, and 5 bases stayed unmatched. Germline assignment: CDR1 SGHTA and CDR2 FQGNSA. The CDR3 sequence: CASSNRDRYGYTF. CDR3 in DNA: TGTGCCAGCAGCAACCGGGACAGATATGGCTACACCTTC.

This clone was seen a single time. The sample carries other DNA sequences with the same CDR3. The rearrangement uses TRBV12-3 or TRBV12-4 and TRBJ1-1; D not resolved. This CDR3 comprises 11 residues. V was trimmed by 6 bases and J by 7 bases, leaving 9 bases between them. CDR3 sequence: CASSLRGEAFF. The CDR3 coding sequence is TGTGCCAGCAGCCTCCGGGGTGAAGCTTTCTTT.

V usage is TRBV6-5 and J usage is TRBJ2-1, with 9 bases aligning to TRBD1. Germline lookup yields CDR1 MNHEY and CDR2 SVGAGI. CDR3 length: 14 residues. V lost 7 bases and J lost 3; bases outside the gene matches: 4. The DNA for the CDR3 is TGTGCCAGCACCTCGACAGGGGGCTACAATGAGCAGTTCTTC. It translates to CASTSTGGYNEQFF.